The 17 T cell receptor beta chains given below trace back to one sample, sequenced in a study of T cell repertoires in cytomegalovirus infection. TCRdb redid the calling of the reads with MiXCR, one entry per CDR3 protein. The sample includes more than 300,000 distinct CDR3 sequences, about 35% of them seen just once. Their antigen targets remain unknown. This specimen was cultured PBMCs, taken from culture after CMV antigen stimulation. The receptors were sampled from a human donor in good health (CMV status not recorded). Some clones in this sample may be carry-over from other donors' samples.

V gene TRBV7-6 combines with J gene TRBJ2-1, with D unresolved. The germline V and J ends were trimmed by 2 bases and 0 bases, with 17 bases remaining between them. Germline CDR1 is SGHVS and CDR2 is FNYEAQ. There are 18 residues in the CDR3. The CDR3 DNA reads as TGTGCCAGCAGCTTAAACGGCGGAGACGGCAGCTCCTACAATGAGCAGTTCTTC. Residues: CASSLNGGDGSSYNEQFF.

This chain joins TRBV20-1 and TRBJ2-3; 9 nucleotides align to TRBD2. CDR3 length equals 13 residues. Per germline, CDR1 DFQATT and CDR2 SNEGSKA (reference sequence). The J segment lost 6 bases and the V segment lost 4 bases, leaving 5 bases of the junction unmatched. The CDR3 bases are TGCAGTGCTAACCTAGCGGGATTGGATACGCAGTATTTT. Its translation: CSANLAGLDTQYF.

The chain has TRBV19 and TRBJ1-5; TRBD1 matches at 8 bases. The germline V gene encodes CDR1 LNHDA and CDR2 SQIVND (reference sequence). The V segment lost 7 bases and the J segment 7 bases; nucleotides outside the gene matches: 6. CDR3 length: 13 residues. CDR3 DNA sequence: TGTGCCAGTAATAACAGGGGGAGACAGCCCCAGCATTTT. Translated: CASNNRGRQPQHF.

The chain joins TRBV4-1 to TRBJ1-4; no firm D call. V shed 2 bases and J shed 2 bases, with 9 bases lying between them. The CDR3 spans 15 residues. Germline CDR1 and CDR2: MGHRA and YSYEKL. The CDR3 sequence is CASSQHAATNEKLFF. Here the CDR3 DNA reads TGCGCCAGCAGCCAACACGCGGCGACTAATGAAAAACTGTTTTTT.

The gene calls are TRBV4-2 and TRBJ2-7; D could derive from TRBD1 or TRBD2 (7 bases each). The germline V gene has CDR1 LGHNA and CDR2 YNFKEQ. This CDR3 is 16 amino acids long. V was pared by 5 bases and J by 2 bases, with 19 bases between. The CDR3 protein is CASSKGRGQGTYEQYF. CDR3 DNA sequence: TGTGCCAGCAGCAAGGGGAGGGGGCAAGGGACCTACGAGCAGTACTTC.

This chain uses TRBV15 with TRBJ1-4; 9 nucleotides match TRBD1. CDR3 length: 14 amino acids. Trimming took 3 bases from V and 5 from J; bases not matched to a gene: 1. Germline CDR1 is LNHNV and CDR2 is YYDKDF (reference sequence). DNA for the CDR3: TGTGCCACCAGCAGTGGACAGGGGAATGAAAAACTGTTTTTT. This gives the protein CATSSGQGNEKLFF.

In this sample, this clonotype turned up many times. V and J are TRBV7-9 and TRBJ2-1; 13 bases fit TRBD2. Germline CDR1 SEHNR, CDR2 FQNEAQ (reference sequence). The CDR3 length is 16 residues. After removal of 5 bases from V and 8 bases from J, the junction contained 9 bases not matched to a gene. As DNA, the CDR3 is TGTGCCAGCAGCCCCGGACTAGCGGGAGCGGGCTATGAGCAGTTCTTC. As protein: CASSPGLAGAGYEQFF.

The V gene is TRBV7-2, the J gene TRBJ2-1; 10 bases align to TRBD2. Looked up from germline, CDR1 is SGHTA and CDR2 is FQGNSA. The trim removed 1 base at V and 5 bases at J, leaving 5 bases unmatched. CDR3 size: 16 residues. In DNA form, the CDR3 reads TGTGCCAGCAGCTTAGTAGCGGGAGGCCTAAACAATGAGCAGTTCTTC. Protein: CASSLVAGGLNNEQFF.

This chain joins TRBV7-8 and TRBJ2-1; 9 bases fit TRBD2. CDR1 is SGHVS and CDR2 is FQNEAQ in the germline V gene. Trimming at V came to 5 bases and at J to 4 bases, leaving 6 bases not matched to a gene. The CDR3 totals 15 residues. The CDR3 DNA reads TGTGCCAGCAGCCTCTTAGCGGGAGTGTACAATGAGCAGTTCTTC. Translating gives CASSLLAGVYNEQFF.

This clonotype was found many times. CDR3: CASSSMGQGVDQPQHF. The CDR3 DNA sequence: TGTGCCAGCAGCTCGATGGGACAGGGTGTGGATCAGCCCCAGCATTTT. The chain is built from TRBV7-2 and TRBJ1-5; 9 nucleotides align to TRBD1. CDR1 SGHTA and CDR2 FQGNSA come from the germline V gene. Unmatched junction bases numbered 9, after V lost 4 bases and J lost 5 bases. CDR3 length: 16 residues.

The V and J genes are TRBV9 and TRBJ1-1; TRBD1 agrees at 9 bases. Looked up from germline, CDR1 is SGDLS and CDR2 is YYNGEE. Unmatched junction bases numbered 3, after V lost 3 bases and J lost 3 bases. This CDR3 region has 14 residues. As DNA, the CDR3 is TGTGCCAGCAGCGCGACAGGGGGACACACTGAAGCTTTCTTT. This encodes CASSATGGHTEAFF.

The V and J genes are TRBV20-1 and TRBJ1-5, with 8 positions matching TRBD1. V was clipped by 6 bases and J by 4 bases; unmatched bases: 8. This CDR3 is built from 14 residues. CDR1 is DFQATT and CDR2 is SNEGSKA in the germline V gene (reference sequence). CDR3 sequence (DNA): TGCAGTGCCGAGACAGGGGTCATTAATCAGCCCCAGCATTTT. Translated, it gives CSAETGVINQPQHF.

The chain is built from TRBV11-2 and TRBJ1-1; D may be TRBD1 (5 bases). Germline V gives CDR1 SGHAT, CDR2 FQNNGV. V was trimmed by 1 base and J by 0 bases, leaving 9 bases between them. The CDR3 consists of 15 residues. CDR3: CASSLGPGMNTEAFF. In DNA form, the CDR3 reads TGTGCCAGCAGCTTAGGCCCAGGGATGAACACTGAAGCTTTCTTT.

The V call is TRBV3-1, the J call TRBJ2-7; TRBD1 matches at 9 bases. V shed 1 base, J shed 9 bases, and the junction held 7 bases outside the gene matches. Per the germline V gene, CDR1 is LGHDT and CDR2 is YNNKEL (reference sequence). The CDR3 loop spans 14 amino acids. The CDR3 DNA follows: TGTGCCAGCAGCCAAGGGGACAGGGTAGGACGGCAGTACGTC. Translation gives CASSQGDRVGRQYV.

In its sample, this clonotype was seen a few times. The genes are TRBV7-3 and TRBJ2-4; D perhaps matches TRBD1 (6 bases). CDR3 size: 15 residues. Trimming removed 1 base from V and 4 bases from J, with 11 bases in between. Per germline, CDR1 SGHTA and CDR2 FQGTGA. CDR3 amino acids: CASSLSGQGKNIQYF. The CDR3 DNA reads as TGTGCCAGCAGCTTAAGTGGGCAGGGGAAAAACATTCAGTACTTC.

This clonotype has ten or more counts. The CDR3 reads CASSYSQHEAFF. The CDR3 bases are TGTGCCAGCAGTTACTCTCAGCATGAAGCTTTCTTT. V is TRBV6-2 or TRBV6-3 and J is TRBJ1-1; D not certain. Germline CDR1 and CDR2: MNHEY and SVGEGT. The length of the CDR3 is 12 residues. V was clipped by 0 bases and J by 7 bases, with 6 bases between them.

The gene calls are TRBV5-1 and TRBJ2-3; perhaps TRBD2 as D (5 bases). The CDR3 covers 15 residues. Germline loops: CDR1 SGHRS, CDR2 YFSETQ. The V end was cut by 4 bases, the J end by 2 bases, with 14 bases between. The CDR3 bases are TGCGCCAGCAGCCCGCAGGCGGGCTCCACAGATACGCAGTATTTT. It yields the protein CASSPQAGSTDTQYF.